The 5 T cell receptor beta chains reported below all come from one sample, sequenced in a study of CXCR3-negative and CXCR3-positive naive CD8 T cells. Study-wide results and caveats: The TRB CDR3s that CXCR3-positive naive cells carried were more hydrophobic than those of CXCR3-negative naive cells.

The antigens these receptors bind are not known. The method, 5' RACE with UMI labels, was used to prepare the TRB cDNA libraries. Using the 5' RACE reads, TCRdb records one entry per CDR3 protein without DNA. The table counts 75,000 to 100,000 distinct CDR3 sequences; 0.95% to 1.4% lies in the top ten. Sequenced input: naive CXCR3+ CD8+ T cells from blood. Subset: CD45RO-CCR7+CD27+CD95- naive CD8+ T cells expressing CXCR3 (TNR3+). The origin of the receptors is a human donor in good health. Some clones in this sample may be carry-over from other donors' samples.

The genes are TRBV14 and TRBJ2-1; TCRdb designates TRBD2, a call that cannot be tested without DNA. The CDR3 has 18 amino acids. Germline CDR1 reads SGHDN; CDR2 reads FVKESK. The CDR3 loop is CASSLTSGGVSSYNEQFF.

The J gene is TRBJ1-1, the V gene TRBV29-1; the D call from TCRdb, TRBD1, cannot be confirmed without DNA. The CDR3 consists of 12 residues. The germline V gene encodes CDR1 SQVTM and CDR2 ANQGSEA. The CDR3 region is CSAFQGQLEAFF. The variable domain in full, completed from reference TRBV29-1 and TRBJ1-1, reads SAVISQKPSRDICQRGTSLTIQCQVDSQVTMMFWYRQQPGQSLTLIATANQGSEATYESGFVIDKFPISRPNLTFSTLTVSNMSPEDSSIYLCSAFQGQLEAFFGQGTRLTVV.

This chain links TRBV7-2 with TRBJ2-5; TCRdb calls TRBD1, which cannot be checked without DNA. The germline V gene encodes CDR1 SGHTA and CDR2 FQGNSA. The CDR3 is 14 residues long. The CDR3 is CASGGYGGGETQYF.

The rearrangement joins TRBV10-3 to TRBJ2-1; the TCRdb D gene call, TRBD1, has no DNA to confirm it. This CDR3 has 13 residues. Per the germline V gene, CDR1 is ENHRY and CDR2 is SYGVKD. CDR3 residues: CAISEPGLDEQFF.

The chain carries TRBV5-1 and TRBJ2-3; with no DNA, the TCRdb D assignment of TRBD1 cannot be verified. Looked up from germline, CDR1 is SGHRS and CDR2 is YFSETQ. The length of the CDR3 is 13 residues. The CDR3 here is CASSSRGTDTQYF.